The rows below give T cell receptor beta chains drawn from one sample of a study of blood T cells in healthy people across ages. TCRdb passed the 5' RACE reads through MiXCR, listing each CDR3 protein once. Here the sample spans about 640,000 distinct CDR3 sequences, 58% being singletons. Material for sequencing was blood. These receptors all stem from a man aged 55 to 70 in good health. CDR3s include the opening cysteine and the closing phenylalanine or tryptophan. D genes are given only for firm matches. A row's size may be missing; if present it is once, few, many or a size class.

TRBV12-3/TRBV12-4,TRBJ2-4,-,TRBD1,CASSPDTGQGENIQYF,TGTGCCAGCAGTCCTGACACGGGACAGGGTGAAAACATTCAGTACTTC
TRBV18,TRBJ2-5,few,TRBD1,CASSPGQGARETQYF,TGTGCCAGCTCACCGGGACAGGGGGCTCGGGAGACCCAGTACTTC
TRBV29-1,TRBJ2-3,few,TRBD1,CSLGQNTDTQYF,TGCAGCTTGGGACAGAACACAGATACGCAGTATTTT
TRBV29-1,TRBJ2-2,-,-,CSVSRQAETGAGELFF,TGCAGCGTCTCCCGCCAGGCCGAAACCGGCGCCGGGGAGCTGTTTTTT
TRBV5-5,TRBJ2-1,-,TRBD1,CASSAPQGYNEQFF,TGTGCCAGCAGCGCCCCACAGGGGTACAATGAGCAGTTCTTC
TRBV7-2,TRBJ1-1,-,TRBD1,CASSFTPAGGVLDTEAFF,TGTGCCAGCAGCTTCACCCCAGCAGGGGGCGTTTTGGACACTGAAGCTTTCTTT
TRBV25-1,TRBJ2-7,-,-,CASSLGGEAEQYF,TGTGCCAGCAGTCTAGGGGGTGAGGCTGAGCAGTACTTC
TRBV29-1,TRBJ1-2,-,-,CSVVEGPGYGYTF,TGCAGCGTTGTCGAAGGCCCCGGCTATGGCTACACCTTC
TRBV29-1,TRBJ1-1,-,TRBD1,CSACLAGGTEAFF,TGCAGCGCCTGCCTAGCAGGGGGAACTGAAGCTTTCTTT
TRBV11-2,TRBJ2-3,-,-,CASSLGLDYMVDTQYF,TGTGCCAGCAGCCTAGGACTGGACTATATGGTGGATACGCAGTATTTT
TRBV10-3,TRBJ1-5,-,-,CAISEPEGQTQHF,TGTGCCATCAGTGAGCCCGAAGGACAGACTCAGCATTTT
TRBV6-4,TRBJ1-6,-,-,CASSSWVRSPLHF,TGTGCCAGCAGTTCCTGGGTACGGTCACCCCTCCACTTT
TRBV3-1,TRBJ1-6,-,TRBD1,CASSPRQGSNSPLHF,TGTGCCAGCAGCCCGAGACAGGGCTCTAATTCACCCCTCCACTTT
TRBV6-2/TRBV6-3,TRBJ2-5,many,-,CASSYVRGKIQETQYF,TGTGCCAGCAGTTACGTTCGGGGGAAAATCCAAGAGACCCAGTACTTC
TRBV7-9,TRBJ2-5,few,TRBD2,CASSATLAGASQETQYF,TGTGCCAGCAGCGCAACTCTAGCGGGGGCCTCCCAAGAGACCCAGTACTTC
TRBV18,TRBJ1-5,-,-,CASQTAVGQPQHF,TGTGCCAGCCAAACAGCGGTGGGTCAGCCCCAGCATTTT
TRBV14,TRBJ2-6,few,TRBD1,CASSQDRGFSGANVLTF,TGTGCCAGCAGCCAGGACAGGGGGTTCTCTGGGGCCAACGTCCTGACTTTC
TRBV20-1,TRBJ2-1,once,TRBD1,CSAESARDRQYNEQFF,TGCAGTGCCGAGAGCGCTCGGGACAGGCAATACAATGAGCAGTTCTTC
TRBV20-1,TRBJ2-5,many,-,CSARSTGRETQYF,TGCAGTGCCCGAAGTACAGGGCGAGAGACCCAGTACTTC
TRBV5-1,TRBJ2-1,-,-,CASSVQDRNEQFF,TGCGCCAGCAGCGTGCAGGACCGCAATGAGCAGTTCTTC
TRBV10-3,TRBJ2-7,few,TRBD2,CAIGAGGLYEQYF,TGTGCCATCGGGGCGGGGGGGCTATACGAGCAGTACTTC
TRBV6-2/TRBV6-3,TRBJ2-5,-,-,CASIESARETQYF,TGTGCCAGCATAGAAAGCGCTAGAGAGACCCAGTACTTC
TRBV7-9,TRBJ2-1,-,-,CASSLGVQDHNEQFF,TGTGCCAGCAGCTTAGGGGTACAAGACCACAATGAGCAGTTCTTC
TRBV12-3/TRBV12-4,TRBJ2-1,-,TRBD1,CAGRSTGTGGSYEQFF,TGTGCCGGCAGGTCGACCGGGACAGGGGGCTCCTACGAGCAGTTCTTC
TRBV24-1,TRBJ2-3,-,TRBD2,CATSDPGTSGGVSYPDTQYF,TGTGCCACCAGTGATCCCGGGACTAGCGGGGGGGTATCATATCCAGATACGCAGTATTTT
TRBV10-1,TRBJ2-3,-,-,CASTDGTASTDTQYF,TGCGCCAGCACCGATGGGACGGCCAGCACAGATACGCAGTATTTT
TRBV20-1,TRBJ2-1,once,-,CSAHRTGDRLYNEQFF,TGCAGTGCGCATAGAACGGGGGACAGACTATACAATGAGCAGTTCTTC
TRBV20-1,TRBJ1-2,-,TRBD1,CSARDPPTGSGYTF,TGCAGTGCTAGAGATCCCCCGACAGGGTCTGGCTACACCTTC
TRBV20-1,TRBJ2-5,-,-,CSAEDGSPGSGQYF,TGCAGTGCCGAGGACGGGAGTCCGGGCTCAGGGCAGTACTTC
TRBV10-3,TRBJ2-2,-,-,CAISESLVGANTGELFF,TGTGCCATCAGTGAGTCATTGGTAGGAGCGAACACCGGGGAGCTGTTTTTT
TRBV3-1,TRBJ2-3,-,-,CASSQGVEVTQYF,TGTGCCAGCAGCCAAGGCGTCGAGGTTACGCAGTATTTT
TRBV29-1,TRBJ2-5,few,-,CSVELASAPETQYF,TGCAGCGTTGAACTAGCTAGCGCCCCAGAGACCCAGTACTTC
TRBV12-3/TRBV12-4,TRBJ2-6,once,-,CASSLYGGSGANVLTF,TGTGCCAGCAGTTTATACGGGGGAAGTGGGGCCAACGTCCTGACTTTC
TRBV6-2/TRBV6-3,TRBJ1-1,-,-,CASSKSGLNTEAFF,TGTGCCAGCAGTAAGTCGGGACTGAACACTGAAGCTTTCTTT
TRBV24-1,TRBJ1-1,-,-,CATSDRARTEAFF,TGTGCCACCAGTGATAGGGCGAGGACTGAAGCTTTCTTT
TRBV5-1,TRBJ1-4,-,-,CASSRTGPDEKLFF,TGCGCCAGCAGCCGCACAGGGCCCGATGAAAAACTGTTTTTT
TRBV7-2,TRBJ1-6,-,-,CASSHRSSPLHF,TGTGCCAGCAGCCACCGGAGTTCACCCCTCCACTTT
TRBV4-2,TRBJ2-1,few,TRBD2,CASSQVRGGAYNEQFF,TGTGCCAGCAGCCAAGTTCGGGGGGGAGCTTACAATGAGCAGTTCTTC
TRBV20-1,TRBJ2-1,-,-,CSARSSSARDEQFF,TGCAGTGCTAGATCGTCGAGCGCCCGGGATGAGCAGTTCTTC
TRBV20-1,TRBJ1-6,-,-,CSATRHDSYNSPLHF,TGCAGTGCCACTCGACATGACTCCTATAATTCACCCCTCCACTTT
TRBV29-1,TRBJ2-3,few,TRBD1,CSVEGDRGFADTQYF,TGCAGCGTTGAAGGGGACAGGGGGTTCGCAGATACGCAGTATTTT
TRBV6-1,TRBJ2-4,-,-,CASSEFREAPNIQYF,TGTGCCAGCAGTGAGTTCAGGGAAGCGCCAAACATTCAGTACTTC
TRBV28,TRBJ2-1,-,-,CASSFMTLLRLQGGNNEQFF,TGTGCCAGCAGTTTCATGACCTTACTAAGGTTACAGGGAGGTAACAATGAGCAGTTCTTC